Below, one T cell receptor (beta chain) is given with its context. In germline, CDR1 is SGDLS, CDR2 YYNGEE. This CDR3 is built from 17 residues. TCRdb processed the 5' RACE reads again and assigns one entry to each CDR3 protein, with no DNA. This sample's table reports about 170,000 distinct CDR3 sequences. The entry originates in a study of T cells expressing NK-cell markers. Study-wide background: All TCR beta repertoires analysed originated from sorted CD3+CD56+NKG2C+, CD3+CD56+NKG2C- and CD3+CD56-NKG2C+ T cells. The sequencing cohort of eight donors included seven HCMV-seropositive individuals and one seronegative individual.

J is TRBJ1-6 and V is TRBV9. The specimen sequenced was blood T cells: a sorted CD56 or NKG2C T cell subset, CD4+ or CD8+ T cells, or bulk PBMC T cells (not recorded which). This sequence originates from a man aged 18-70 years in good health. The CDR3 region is CASSVAGGIFDDSPLHF. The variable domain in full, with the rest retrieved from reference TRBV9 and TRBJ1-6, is DSGVTQTPKHLITATGQRVTLRCSPRSGDLSVYWYQQSLDQGLQFLIQYYNGEERAKGNILERFSAQQFPDLHSELNLSSLELGDSALYFCASSVAGGIFDDSPLHFGNGTRLTVT.